These T cell receptor beta chains were read from a single sample in a study of breast tumors, draining lymph nodes, adjacent tissues. One entry per CDR3 protein results from TCRdb running MiXCR on the multiplex PCR reads. The sample yields about 130,000 distinct CDR3 sequences, just under 20% seen once. Sequencing was performed on axillary lymph node tissue. The source of these receptors is a female donor with breast cancer. Some clones in this sample may be carry-over from other donors' samples. Each CDR3 is given with its conserved first and last residue. D genes are given only for firm matches. Clone size is shown for a subset of rows, as once, few, many or a class of expanded clone.

size: many
J: TRBJ2-7
D: -
V: TRBV29-1
DNA: TGCAGCGTTGAAGAGACTGGCCGTGGGGACGAGCAGTACTTC
CDR3: CSVEETGRGDEQYF

size: many
J: TRBJ2-5
D: -
V: TRBV6-5
DNA: TGTGCCAGCAGTTACGGGGAGACCCAGTACTTC
CDR3: CASSYGETQYF

size: many
J: TRBJ2-1
D: TRBD2
V: TRBV4-1
DNA: TGCGCCAGCAGCCCTACCCCTACTAGCGGGAGGGACAATGAGCAGTTCTTC
CDR3: CASSPTPTSGRDNEQFF

size: many
J: TRBJ2-3
D: TRBD2
V: TRBV20-1
DNA: TGCAGTGCTAGAGACTCTACTAGCGGGGGGAAGGGGGCAGATACGCAGTATTTT
CDR3: CSARDSTSGGKGADTQYF

size: -
J: TRBJ2-3
D: -
V: TRBV5-4
DNA: TGTGCCAGCAGCTTGCAGAGAGATACGCAGTATTTT
CDR3: CASSLQRDTQYF

size: many
J: TRBJ2-7
D: -
V: TRBV28
DNA: TGTGCCAGCAGTTTGCAGGGACCCCGGGAGCAGTACTTC
CDR3: CASSLQGPREQYF

size: once
J: TRBJ1-2
D: TRBD1
V: TRBV19
DNA: TGTGTCAGTAGCGCAGGACAGGGTGTCTATGGCCACACCTTC
CDR3: CVSSAGQGVYGHTF

size: many
J: TRBJ1-6
D: -
V: TRBV24-1
DNA: TGTGCCACCAGTGCGGGGTCCTATAATTCACCCCTCCACTTT
CDR3: CATSAGSYNSPLHF

size: many
J: TRBJ2-3
D: -
V: TRBV5-1
DNA: TGCGCCAGCAGCTTGCAACTTAGCACAGATACGCAGTATTTT
CDR3: CASSLQLSTDTQYF

size: few
J: TRBJ2-3
D: TRBD1
V: TRBV18
DNA: TGTGCCAGCTCACCCACGACAGGGGGGGACACAGATACGCAGTATTTT
CDR3: CASSPTTGGDTDTQYF

size: many
J: TRBJ2-7
D: -
V: TRBV12-3/TRBV12-4
DNA: TGTGCCAGCAGTGTGGCAGGGGTGAGCTACGAGCAGTACTTC
CDR3: CASSVAGVSYEQYF

size: -
J: TRBJ2-3
D: -
V: TRBV19
DNA: TGTGCCAGTAGTCCACAGGGATCGGGAGATAGGCAGTATTTT
CDR3: CASSPQGSGDRQYF

size: -
J: TRBJ1-5
D: -
V: TRBV5-6
DNA: TGTGCCAGCAGCTCGACGACATTTAATCAGCCCCAGCATTTT
CDR3: CASSSTTFNQPQHF

size: many
J: TRBJ2-7
D: -
V: TRBV11-2
DNA: TGTGCCAGCAGCTTCGAACCCAGGGTCCCCTACGAGCAGTACTTC
CDR3: CASSFEPRVPYEQYF

size: many
J: TRBJ1-2
D: -
V: TRBV11-2
DNA: TGTGCCAGCAGCGCCCGCGGAGGGGATTGGAACTATGGCTACACCTTC
CDR3: CASSARGGDWNYGYTF

size: many
J: TRBJ1-5
D: -
V: TRBV20-1
DNA: TGCAGTGCGGGAGATTTTAGCAATCAGCCCCAGCATTTT
CDR3: CSAGDFSNQPQHF

size: many
J: TRBJ2-1
D: TRBD2
V: TRBV12-3/TRBV12-4
DNA: TGTGCCAGCAGTTTAGCGGGCGGGAGGGCCCTCGGGTACAATGAGCAGTTCTTC
CDR3: CASSLAGGRALGYNEQFF